Below, 10 T cell receptor beta chains from the same sample are listed, as sequenced in a study of naive and memory T cell subsets (dated by TCRdb to 2016 to 2017). The library was built by means of UMI-ligation and nested PCR. Sequenced on an Illumina MiSeq. To cover both TRBC1 and TRBC2, the beta constant-region primer consisted of an equimolar mix of two oligonucleotides. Four rounds of PCR, combining the SP2 primer with nested alpha and beta constant-region primers, were used to amplify the ligated cDNA. The raw public reads went through TCRdb reprocessing: fastp at Q25, MiXCR clone calling, in-frame beta chains kept. CDR3 protein sequences are deduplicated, and each keeps its most common genes and DNA. The sample yields tens of thousands of distinct CDR3 sequences; around 20% were counted once. 3% to 4% of the sample belongs to the ten largest clones. Sequencing used effector memory CD4+ T cells from blood. The intended sense of this specimen's cell subset or site label: effector memory, CD45RA- CD27-. The receptors originated from a human donor in good health.

The chain joins TRBV30 to TRBJ2-3; TRBD1 or TRBD2 may be the D gene (5 bases each). The CDR3 extends over 15 amino acids. CDR1 is GTSNPN and CDR2 is SVGIG in the germline V gene (reference sequence). V shed 0 bases and J shed 2 bases, with 12 bases lying between them. CDR3: CAWSVGERYTDTQYF. CDR3 in DNA: TGTGCCTGGAGTGTAGGGGAGCGGTACACAGATACGCAGTATTTT.

A few counts support this clonotype. The chain combines TRBV28 with TRBJ1-2, with 9 bases fitting TRBD1. The CDR3 is 12 residues long. Germline trimming cut 6 bases from V and 9 bases from J; bases unmatched to any gene: 5. CDR1 is MDHEN and CDR2 is SYDVKM in the germline V gene. CDR3 DNA sequence: TGTGCCAGCAGATACAGGGGGCAGAGCTACACCTTC. Protein: CASRYRGQSYTF.

This clonotype is termed medium-sized (0.01 to 0.1%). The chain recombines TRBV6-5 with TRBJ2-5; TRBD1 or TRBD2 may be the D gene (5 bases each). The V and J ends lost 6 bases and 5 bases respectively, with 13 bases between them. The CDR3 has 13 residues. The V gene's germline CDR1 is MNHEY and CDR2 SVGAGI. For the CDR3, the DNA is TGTGCCAGCAGATGGGACCCGCGGGAGACCCAGTACTTC. It codes for CASRWDPRETQYF.

DNA for the CDR3: TGTGCCAGCAGCCCCGGGACAGGGACTCACAATGAGCAGTTCTTC. It is translated as CASSPGTGTHNEQFF. The chain recombines TRBV11-2 with TRBJ2-1, with 9 bases lining up with TRBD1. With 5 bases clipped from V and 5 bases from J, the junction kept 7 bases outside the gene matches. CDR1 and CDR2 (germline): SGHAT, FQNNGV. The CDR3 contains 15 residues.

The rearrangement joins TRBV29-1 to TRBJ2-3, with D possibly TRBD2 on 6 matching bases. V shed 5 bases and J shed 7 bases, with 16 bases lying between them. Germline loops: CDR1 SQVTM, CDR2 ANQGSEA. The CDR3 has 13 amino acids. The DNA of the CDR3 is TGCAGCGTTCGGACATCGGGAGTAAATACGCAGTATTTT. It codes for CSVRTSGVNTQYF.

The gene calls are TRBV6-2 or TRBV6-3 and TRBJ2-1; D ambiguous. Per the germline V gene, CDR1 is MNHEY and CDR2 is SVGEGT. This CDR3 spans 14 amino acids. With 0 bases removed from V and 9 bases from J, the gap between germline ends came to 12 bases. The CDR3 nucleotides are TGTGCCAGCAGTTACTCTGCCAGATTCAGTGAGCAGTTCTTC. Translated: CASSYSARFSEQFF.

This clonotype has a count of ten or more. The rearrangement links TRBV28 to TRBJ1-6, with 9 bases lining up with TRBD1. The ends lost 6 bases at V and 13 bases at J; junction bases unmatched: 7. The CDR3 is 13 residues long. Germline loops: CDR1 MDHEN, CDR2 SYDVKM. The CDR3 spells CASRTQGAGPLHF. The CDR3, as DNA: TGTGCCAGCAGGACACAGGGGGCGGGGCCCCTCCACTTT. The entire variable domain, with the rest obtained from reference TRBV28 and TRBJ1-6, is as follows: DVKVTQSSRYLVKRTGEKVFLECVQDMDHENMFWYRQDPGLGLRLIYFSYDVKMKEKGDIPEGYSVSREKKERFSLILESASTNQTSMYLCASRTQGAGPLHFGNGTRLTVT.

There are a few counts of this clonotype. The chain couples TRBV11-1 to TRBJ2-1; 8 nucleotides agree with TRBD2. V shed 4 bases and J 4 bases; nucleotides not matched to a gene: 9. Germline CDR1 SGHAT, CDR2 FQDESV (reference sequence). The CDR3 extends over 16 amino acids. The CDR3, as DNA: TGTGCCAGCAGCTCCCCGCTAGCGGGCCTATACAATGAGCAGTTCTTC. It is translated as CASSSPLAGLYNEQFF.

V usage is TRBV5-6 and J usage is TRBJ1-5; 10 bases map to TRBD1. The CDR3 runs to 17 residues. Trimming removed 4 bases from V and 5 bases from J; junction bases left unmatched: 12. Germline CDR1 is SGHDT and CDR2 is YYEEEE. In DNA, the CDR3 is TGTGCCAGCAGCCAAACGAGATGGGACAGGGGTTATCAGCCCCAGCATTTT. It is translated as CASSQTRWDRGYQPQHF.

By frequency in the sample, this clonotype is medium-sized (0.01 to 0.1%). V and J are TRBV27 and TRBJ2-7; TRBD2 matches 10 bases. CDR3 length: 14 residues. CDR1 MNHEY and CDR2 SMNVEV come from the germline V gene (reference sequence). V dropped 5 bases and J dropped 3; count of bases not matched to a gene: 4. CDR3 DNA sequence: TGTGCCAGCAGTGTTAGCGGGAGGTTCTACGAGCAGTACTTC. This encodes CASSVSGRFYEQYF.